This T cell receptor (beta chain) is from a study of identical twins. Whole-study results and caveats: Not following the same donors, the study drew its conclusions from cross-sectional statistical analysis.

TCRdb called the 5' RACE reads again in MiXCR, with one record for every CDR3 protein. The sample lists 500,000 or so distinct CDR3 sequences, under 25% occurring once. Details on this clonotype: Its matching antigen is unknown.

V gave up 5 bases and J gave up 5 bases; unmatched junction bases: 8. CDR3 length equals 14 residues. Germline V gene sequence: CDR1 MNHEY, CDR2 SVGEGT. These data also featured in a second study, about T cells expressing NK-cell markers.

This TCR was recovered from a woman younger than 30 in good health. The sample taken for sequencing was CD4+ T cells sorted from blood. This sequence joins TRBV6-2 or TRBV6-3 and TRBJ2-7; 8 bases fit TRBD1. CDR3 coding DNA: TGTGCCAGCAGTCCCTCCTGGACAGGGAACGAGCAGTACTTC. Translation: CASSPSWTGNEQYF.